The present T cell receptor (beta chain) was sequenced within a study of blood T cell repertoires in COVID-19 (dated by TCRdb to the early 2020s). Study-wide context: The collaborator samples originated in the United States, Italy and Spain and spanned the acute and convalescent phases of COVID-19. The material from the prospective study consisted of cDNA or gDNA derived from T cells, B-cell-depleted T cells, or PBMCs. Deeply sampled blood TCRbeta repertoires from subjects exposed to, actively infected with, or recovered from COVID-19 were included in the dataset. The repertoires were released in a freely available public database meant as a resource for research on the immune response to SARS-CoV-2. Samples were obtained from the ongoing ImmuneRACE study (first 160 participants) and from 1,000 to 1,500 subjects provided by 6 global collaborators. Sample metadata almost always included a de-identified subject ID, COVID-19 status, age in years and sex. Where available, HLA class I and class II types were taken from metadata supplied by the sample provider and were not determined by assay-based typing. Findings and caveats that apply to the study as a whole: The quantity of clinical and demographic metadata differed by source and by participant and was supplied without curation.

A remark on this clone: No antigen is known for it. No much larger clone is present one base from it, and per-base qualities are unavailable.

At one collaborating source in Seattle, patients were enrolled during active infection and were followed longitudinally through the course of disease. Collaborating institutions collected whole blood in K2EDTA tubes following their own protocols. For TCRbeta analysis, collaborators shipped samples in one of three forms: frozen whole blood, isolated PBMCs, or DNA extracted from either of those sample types. The immunoSEQ Assay, a bias-controlled multiplex PCR, was used to amplify TCRbeta CDR3 regions from genomic DNA. The authors' pipeline ran thus. Nucleated cell counts per sample were estimated from amplification of reference gene primers within the assay. To quantify the absolute abundance of each unique TCRbeta CDR3 rearrangement, sequence reads were collapsed and filtered. For each sample, productive Simpson clonality was calculated as the square root of Simpson's diversity index over productive rearrangements. TCRdb holds this immuneACCESS table with in-frame rearrangements only. Some clones are missing; in checked studies, unresolved V genes explain under half, and the rest has no known cause. V, J and clone size were drawn from that table, and D and trimming were deduced from the DNA. Across this sample there are about 130,000 clones, with 81% seen only once. The ten top clones hold about 18% of the sample.

V gives up 0 bases and J gives up 0 bases, and the segment between their germline ends measures 11 bases. The CDR3 starts with the cysteine, ends with the phenylalanine, and has 16 residues. Only the CDR3 region is kept as DNA, spanning 48 bases read in frame from base 1. CDR1 is given as MNHEY and CDR2 as SVGEGT, both from the germline V gene. The TCR sequence derives from a man aged 25 to 45 with COVID-19, enrolled during active disease. The material sequenced was peripheral blood. The rearranged segments are TRBV6-2 or TRBV6-3 and TRBJ1-2; the D gene lacks a confident call. The CDR3 reads CASSYSRRIANYGYTF. In nucleotides, the sequence is TGTGCCAGCAGTTACTCTCGGCGGATAGCTAACTATGGCTACACCTTC.